This T cell receptor beta chain stems from a study of T cell responses to AZD1222 COVID-19 vaccine. Whole-study results and caveats: Donors in the cohort were predominantly white British and more often female, and clonal diversity was possibly underestimated.

CDR1 SGHAT and CDR2 FQNNGV come from the germline V gene. The CDR3 is made up of 16 amino acids. The V and J ends lost 2 bases and 1 base respectively, with 14 bases between them. Generated by immunoSEQ multiplex PCR, the TCRdb table keeps only in-frame clones and is missing some. The profile shows some 84,000 clones, over 75% of them singletons. Regarding this clone: What it binds is not known.

The specimen comprised peripheral blood, sampled on day 0 of AZD1222 vaccination. This TCR was sampled from an adult in good health. The rearrangement uses TRBV11-2 and TRBJ1-1; maybe TRBD1 (6 bases). The CDR3 nucleotides are TGTGCCAGCAGCTTACCACCGGACAGAAGGAACACTGAAGCTTTCTTT. This encodes CASSLPPDRRNTEAFF.